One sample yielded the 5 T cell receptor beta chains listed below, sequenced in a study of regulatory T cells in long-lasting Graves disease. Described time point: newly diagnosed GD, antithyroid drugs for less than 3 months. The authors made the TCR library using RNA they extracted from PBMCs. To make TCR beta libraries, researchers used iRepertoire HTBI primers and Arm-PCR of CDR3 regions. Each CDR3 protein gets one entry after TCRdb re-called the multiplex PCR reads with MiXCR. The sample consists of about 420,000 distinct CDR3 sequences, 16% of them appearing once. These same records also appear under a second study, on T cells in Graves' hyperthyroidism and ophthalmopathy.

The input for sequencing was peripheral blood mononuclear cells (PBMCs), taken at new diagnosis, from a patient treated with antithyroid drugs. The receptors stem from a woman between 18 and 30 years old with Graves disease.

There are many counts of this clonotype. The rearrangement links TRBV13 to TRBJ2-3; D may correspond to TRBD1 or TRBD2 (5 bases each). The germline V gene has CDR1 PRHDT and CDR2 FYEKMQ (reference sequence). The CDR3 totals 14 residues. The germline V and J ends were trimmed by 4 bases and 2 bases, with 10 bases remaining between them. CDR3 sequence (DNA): TGTGCCAGCAGCTCGGGACCACTCACAGATACGCAGTATTTT. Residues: CASSSGPLTDTQYF.

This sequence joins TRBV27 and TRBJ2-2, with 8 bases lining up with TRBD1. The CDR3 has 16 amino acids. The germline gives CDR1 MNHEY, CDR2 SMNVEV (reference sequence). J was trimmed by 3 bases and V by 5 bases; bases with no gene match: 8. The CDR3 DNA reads TGTGCCAGCAGTCCAACGACAGGGGCCGACACCGGGGAGCTGTTTTTT. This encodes CASSPTTGADTGELFF.

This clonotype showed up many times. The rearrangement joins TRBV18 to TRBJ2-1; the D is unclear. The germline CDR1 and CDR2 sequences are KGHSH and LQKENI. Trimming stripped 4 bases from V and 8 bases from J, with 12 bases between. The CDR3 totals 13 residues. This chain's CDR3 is CASSRPIVDEQFF. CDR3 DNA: TGTGCCAGCTCACGCCCCATCGTGGATGAGCAGTTCTTC.

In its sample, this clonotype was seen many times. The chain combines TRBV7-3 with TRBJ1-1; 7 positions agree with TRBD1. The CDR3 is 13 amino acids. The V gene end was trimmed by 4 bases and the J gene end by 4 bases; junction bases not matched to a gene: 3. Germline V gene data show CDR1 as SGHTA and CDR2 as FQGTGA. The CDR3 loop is CASSYQGGTEAFF. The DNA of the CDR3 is TGTGCCAGCAGCTACCAGGGGGGCACTGAAGCTTTCTTT. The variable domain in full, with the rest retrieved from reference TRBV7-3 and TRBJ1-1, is GAGVSQTPSNKVTEKGKYVELRCDPISGHTALYWYRQSLGQGPEFLIYFQGTGAADDSGLPNDRFFAVRPEGSVSTLKIQRTERGDSAVYLCASSYQGGTEAFFGQGTRLTVV.

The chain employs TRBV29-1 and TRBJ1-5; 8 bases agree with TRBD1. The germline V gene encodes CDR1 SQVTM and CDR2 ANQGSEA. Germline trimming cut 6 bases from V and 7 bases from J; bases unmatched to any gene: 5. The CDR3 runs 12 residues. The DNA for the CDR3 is TGCAGCGTGGGCGACAGGGGCCAGCCCCAGCATTTT. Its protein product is CSVGDRGQPQHF. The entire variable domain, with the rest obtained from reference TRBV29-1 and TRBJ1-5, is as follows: SAVISQKPSRDICQRGTSLTIQCQVDSQVTMMFWYRQQPGQSLTLIATANQGSEATYESGFVIDKFPISRPNLTFSTLTVSNMSPEDSSIYLCSVGDRGQPQHFGDGTRLSIL.